One sample yielded the 8 T cell receptor beta chains listed below, sequenced in a study of blood T cell repertoires in COVID-19. TCRdb's copy holds only in-frame clones and misses some; the assay was immunoSEQ multiplex PCR. The data hold approximately 280,000 clones, with 85% to 90% observed a single time. The sequenced sample consisted of peripheral blood. The receptor set was obtained from a man between 35 and 55 years old with acute or convalescent COVID-19.

The sample holds a few counts of this clone. The chain recombines TRBV5-8 with TRBJ1-3; no definite D call. V was trimmed by 0 bases and J by 0 bases, leaving 7 bases between them. CDR1 is SGHTS and CDR2 is YDEGEE in the germline V gene. The CDR3 totals 15 residues. CDR3 in amino acids: CASSLGHLSGNTIYF. The CDR3 region has the DNA TGTGCCAGCAGCTTGGGACACCTCTCTGGAAACACCATATATTTT. Full variable domain (rest looked up from reference TRBV5-8 and TRBJ1-3): EAGVTQSPTHLIKTRGQQATLRCSPISGHTSVYWYQQALGLGLQFLLWYDEGEERNRGNFPPRFSGRQFPNYSSELNVNALELEDSALYLCASSLGHLSGNTIYFGEGSWLTVV.

The gene calls are TRBV11-3 and TRBJ2-1, with D maybe TRBD2 (7 bases). Trimming pared 1 base from V and 9 bases from J, leaving 13 bases between. The CDR3 is made up of 14 amino acids. Germline CDR1 and CDR2: SGHNT and YENEEA. The CDR3 is CASSLGGGGVEQFF. In nucleotides, the CDR3 is TGTGCCAGCAGCTTAGGAGGGGGGGGAGTTGAGCAGTTCTTC.

In its sample, this clone was seen once. The V call is TRBV9, the J call TRBJ2-2; 8 bases agree with TRBD2. The CDR3 is 14 amino acids. Germline CDR1 and CDR2: SGDLS and YYNGEE. The junction had 3 bases not matched to a gene; V was cut back by 5 bases and J by 3 bases. The CDR3 coding sequence is TGTGCCAGCAGAGCGGGGGTGTACACCGGGGAGCTGTTTTTT. It codes for CASRAGVYTGELFF.

The V call is TRBV7-2, the J call TRBJ1-1; unclear D gene. The V gene lost 5 bases and the J gene lost 3 bases, with 10 bases spanning the gap. The CDR3 is made up of 13 amino acids. The germline V gene encodes CDR1 SGHTA and CDR2 FQGNSA. Here the CDR3 reads CASSPMRDTEAFF. The CDR3 DNA reads as TGTGCCAGCAGCCCGATGCGAGACACTGAAGCTTTCTTT.

The chain is built from TRBV24-1 and TRBJ2-3, with a weak D call TRBD2 (6 bases). The CDR3 covers 16 residues. Deletions cut 9 bases from V and 6 bases from J, with 24 bases between. The V gene's germline CDR1 is KGHDR and CDR2 SFDVKD. The CDR3 reads CATSHPRGASMDTQYF. In DNA form, the CDR3 reads TGTGCCACCTCTCACCCCCGCGGGGCCTCAATGGATACGCAGTATTTT.

The V call is TRBV15, the J call TRBJ1-1; D gene unclear. The germline CDR1 and CDR2 sequences are LNHNV and YYDKDF (reference sequence). Trimming left V 3 bases short and J 3 bases short, with 5 bases between. CDR3 length equals 12 residues. CDR3: CATSSLYTEAFF. For the CDR3, the DNA is TGTGCCACCAGCAGCTTATACACTGAAGCTTTCTTT.

This sequence joins TRBV2 and TRBJ2-7; 11 nucleotides agree with TRBD1. V lost 6 bases, J lost 3 bases, and 7 bases stayed unmatched. Germline CDR1 reads SNHLY; CDR2 reads FYNNEI. There are 15 residues in the CDR3. CDR3 region: CASSGQGALGYEQYF. In DNA form, the CDR3 reads TGTGCCAGCAGCGGACAGGGGGCGCTGGGCTACGAGCAGTACTTC.

The chain links TRBV19 to TRBJ1-3, with D uncertain. There are 15 residues in the CDR3. Between the trimmed V and J ends, which lost 3 bases and 0 bases, there was a span of 9 bases. CDR1 LNHDA and CDR2 SQIVND come from the germline V gene (reference sequence). CDR3 in DNA: TGTGCCAGTAGTATGTGGAGATCCTCTGGAAACACCATATATTTT. It specifies CASSMWRSSGNTIYF. Together with reference TRBV19 and TRBJ1-3, the CDR3 gives the full variable domain: DGGITQSPKYLFRKEGQNVTLSCEQNLNHDAMYWYRQDPGQGLRLIYYSQIVNDFQKGDIAEGYSVSREKKESFPLTVTSAQKNPTAFYLCASSMWRSSGNTIYFGEGSWLTVV.